The next 17 T cell receptor beta chains were all read from a single sample in a study. Cells sorted as Tregs were CD4+, CD25+ and CD127-/low. TCRdb ran MiXCR on the 5' RACE reads and lists one entry per CDR3 protein. The sample records 4,900 or so distinct CDR3 sequences, approximately 72% being singletons. Source material: Tregs sorted from blood. The receptors stem from a female donor with breast cancer.

On this clonotype itself: The germline gene is not matched at one end of the junction; a read error may be the cause. V gene TRBV29-1 combines with J gene TRBJ1-2; D uncertain. Germline V gene lookup returns CDR1 SQVTM and CDR2 ANQGSEA. The CDR3 has 14 residues. In DNA form, the CDR3 reads TGCAGCGTTGTTTTGGGCTCCGGTAACTATGGCTACATCTTC. This encodes CSVVLGSGNYGYIF.

The chain is built from TRBV5-1 and TRBJ2-3; the match to TRBD2 covers 10 bases. The CDR3 has 16 amino acids. The ends lost 5 bases at V and 2 bases at J; junction bases unmatched: 8. CDR1 is SGHRS and CDR2 is YFSETQ in the germline V gene. CDR3 sequence reads: CASSRLLAGATDTQYF. In DNA form, the CDR3 reads TGCGCCAGCAGTCGGCTGCTAGCGGGAGCCACAGATACGCAGTATTTT.

This chain joins TRBV6-6 and TRBJ1-1; D is unresolved. There are 13 residues in the CDR3. The V end was cut by 5 bases, the J end by 1 base, with 8 bases between. Germline-derived CDR1 and CDR2 are MNHNY and SVGAGI (reference sequence). For the CDR3, the DNA is TGTGCCAGCAGTGTGGGTACGAACACTGAAGCTTTCTTT. This gives the protein CASSVGTNTEAFF.

The rearrangement uses TRBV3-1 and TRBJ2-1; 10 positions agree with TRBD2. Trimming cost V 4 bases and J 8 bases; bases outside gene matches: 11. The CDR3 consists of 16 residues. CDR1 and CDR2 from the germline V gene are LGHDT and YNNKEL (reference sequence). CDR3 residues: CASSPGPSGREDEQFF. The CDR3 nucleotides are TGTGCCAGCAGCCCTGGGCCTAGCGGGAGAGAGGATGAGCAGTTCTTC.

This clonotype appeared a few times. In DNA form, the CDR3 reads TGCAGTGCCAGGACTAGCGGGAGTCAAACCTACAATGAGCAGTTCTTC. It is translated as CSARTSGSQTYNEQFF. The rearrangement links TRBV20-1 to TRBJ2-1; TRBD2 matches at 13 bases. Germline V gene lookup returns CDR1 DFQATT and CDR2 SNEGSKA (reference sequence). CDR3 length equals 16 residues. Trimming removed 6 bases from V and 2 bases from J; junction bases left unmatched: 7.

This chain joins TRBV5-6 and TRBJ2-5; no clear D gene. The CDR3 length is 15 residues. V lost 2 bases to trimming and J lost 4 bases, with 15 bases between them. The germline gives CDR1 SGHDT, CDR2 YYEEEE. This chain's CDR3 is CASSFTNMGVETQYF. The CDR3 region has the DNA TGTGCCAGCAGCTTTACCAACATGGGCGTAGAGACCCAGTACTTC.

This chain uses TRBV29-1 with TRBJ2-2; no definite D call. Germline loops: CDR1 SQVTM, CDR2 ANQGSEA. V lost 0 bases and J 4 bases, leaving 12 bases between the germline ends. This CDR3 comprises 15 residues. CDR3 coding DNA: TGCAGCGTTGAAGATCGTAACCAACCCACCGGGGAGCTGTTTTTT. The encoded protein is CSVEDRNQPTGELFF.

The CDR3 loop reads CASSSWQGGYGYTF. CDR3 DNA sequence: TGTGCCAGCAGTTCTTGGCAGGGAGGGTATGGCTACACCTTC. The rearrangement uses TRBV6-5 and TRBJ1-2; TRBD1 might be the D (5 bases). Germline CDR1 MNHEY, CDR2 SVGAGI. With 4 bases removed from V and 5 bases from J, the gap between germline ends came to 14 bases. The length of the CDR3 is 14 residues.

This chain joins TRBV5-1 and TRBJ1-1; TRBD1 matches 12 bases. V lost 4 bases, J lost 6 bases, and 7 bases stayed unmatched. CDR3 length equals 15 residues. CDR1 is SGHRS, CDR2 YFSETQ, per germline. The CDR3 is CASSAGTGGLPEAFF. CDR3 nucleotide sequence: TGCGCCAGCAGCGCCGGGACAGGGGGCCTCCCTGAAGCTTTCTTT. The full variable domain, rest sourced from reference TRBV5-1 and TRBJ1-1, is KAGVTQTPRYLIKTRGQQVTLSCSPISGHRSVSWYQQTPGQGLQFLFEYFSETQRNKGNFPGRFSGRQFSNSRSEMNVSTLELGDSALYLCASSAGTGGLPEAFFGQGTRLTVV.

This clonotype is large in the sample. The chain employs TRBV9 and TRBJ2-2; D tentatively fits TRBD1 or TRBD2 (6 bases each). This CDR3 region has 13 residues. With 4 bases removed from V and 10 bases from J, the gap between germline ends came to 14 bases. The germline V gene encodes CDR1 SGDLS and CDR2 YYNGEE. This CDR3 is CASSTPGEVELFF. The CDR3 coding sequence is TGTGCCAGCAGCACCCCAGGGGAGGTGGAGCTGTTTTTT.

The chain uses TRBV4-2 and TRBJ1-5; D remains ambiguous. Between the trimmed V and J ends, which lost 0 bases and 6 bases, there was a span of 18 bases. Germline lookup yields CDR1 LGHNA and CDR2 YNFKEQ. This CDR3 has 17 residues. The CDR3 DNA sequence: TGTGCCAGCAGCCAAGATACCAGCTCCGAAACTGGTCAGCCCCAGCATTTT. Residues: CASSQDTSSETGQPQHF.

This clonotype was counted a single time. This rearrangement joins TRBV9 to TRBJ2-1, with TRBD2 matching 13 bases. This CDR3 has 17 amino acids. Germline CDR1 reads SGDLS; CDR2 reads YYNGEE. V shed 3 bases, J shed 8 bases, and the junction held 11 bases outside the gene matches. The CDR3 spells CASSDPRTSGRLDEQFF. The CDR3 region has the DNA TGTGCCAGCAGCGACCCTAGGACTAGCGGGAGATTGGATGAGCAGTTCTTC.

V is TRBV6-5 and J is TRBJ2-5; the match to TRBD2 covers 13 bases. The CDR3 totals 14 residues. Germline CDR1 and CDR2: MNHEY and SVGAGI. With 4 bases clipped from V and 4 bases from J, the junction kept 0 bases outside the gene matches. The CDR3 DNA sequence: TGTGCCAGCAGTTGGACTAGCGGGGGAGAGACCCAGTACTTC. Its translation is CASSWTSGGETQYF.

The chain recombines TRBV4-1 with TRBJ2-3, with D perhaps matching TRBD2 (6 bases). Germline CDR1 reads MGHRA; CDR2 reads YSYEKL. The ends were cut back, 1 base at V and 3 bases at J, with 11 bases in the middle. The CDR3 contains 15 residues. CDR3 residues: CASSQGRDLTDTQYF. CDR3 DNA: TGCGCCAGCAGCCAAGGGAGGGACTTAACAGATACGCAGTATTTT.

J is TRBJ2-5 and V is TRBV20-1; D remains unclear. V lost 5 bases to trimming and J lost 3 bases, with 16 bases between them. The CDR3 is 14 residues long. CDR1 DFQATT and CDR2 SNEGSKA come from the germline V gene (reference sequence). CDR3 sequence reads: CSAGRPGREETQYF. The CDR3 DNA sequence: TGCAGTGCTGGGCGACCGGGCCGGGAAGAGACCCAGTACTTC.

The chain links TRBV6-5 to TRBJ2-5; 7 nucleotides agree with TRBD2. The CDR3 has 16 amino acids. The V and J ends lost 4 bases and 4 bases, in that order; junction bases with no gene match: 12. Germline V CDR1 and CDR2: MNHEY, SVGAGI. The CDR3 here is CASSWEGLGGGETQYF. The CDR3 DNA reads TGTGCCAGCAGTTGGGAGGGATTGGGCGGTGGAGAGACCCAGTACTTC.

The CDR3 region is CSARVNRGTGEAFF. The CDR3 nucleotides read TGCAGTGCTAGAGTTAACAGGGGGACAGGTGAAGCTTTCTTT. The chain links TRBV20-1 to TRBJ1-1; 8 nucleotides match TRBD1. CDR1 is DFQATT, CDR2 SNEGSKA, per germline (reference sequence). This CDR3 has 14 amino acids. The ends lost 1 base at V and 7 bases at J; junction bases unmatched: 8.